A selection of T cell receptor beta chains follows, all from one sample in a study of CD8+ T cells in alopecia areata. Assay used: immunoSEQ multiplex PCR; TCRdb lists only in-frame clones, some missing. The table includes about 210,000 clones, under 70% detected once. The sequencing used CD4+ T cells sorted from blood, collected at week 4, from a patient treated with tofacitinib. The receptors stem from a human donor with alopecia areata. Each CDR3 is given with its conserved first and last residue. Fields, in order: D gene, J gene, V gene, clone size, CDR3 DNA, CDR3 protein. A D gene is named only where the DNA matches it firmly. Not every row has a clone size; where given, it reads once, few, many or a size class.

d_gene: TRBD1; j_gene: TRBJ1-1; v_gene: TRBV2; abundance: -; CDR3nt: TGTGCCAGCAGTGGACAGGGGGCGAGGAACACTGAAGCTTTCTTT; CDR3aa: CASSGQGARNTEAFF
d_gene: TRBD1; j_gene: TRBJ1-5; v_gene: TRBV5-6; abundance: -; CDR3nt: TGTGCCAGCAGCTCCCGGGACAGTATACTAGATCAGCCCCAGCATTTT; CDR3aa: CASSSRDSILDQPQHF
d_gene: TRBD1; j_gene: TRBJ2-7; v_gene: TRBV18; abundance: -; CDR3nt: TGTGCCAGCTCACCCTCAGGGGGCGAGCAGTACTTC; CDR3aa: CASSPSGGEQYF
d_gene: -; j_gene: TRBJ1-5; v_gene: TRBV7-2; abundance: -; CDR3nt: TGTGCCAGCAGCTTATTGGGAGTAGGGAGGCCCAATCAGCCCCAGCATTTT; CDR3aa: CASSLLGVGRPNQPQHF
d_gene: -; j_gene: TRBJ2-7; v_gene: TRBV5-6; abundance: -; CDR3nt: TGTGCCAGCAGCCAAGATGGTCACAGCTCCTACGAGCAGTACTTC; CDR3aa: CASSQDGHSSYEQYF
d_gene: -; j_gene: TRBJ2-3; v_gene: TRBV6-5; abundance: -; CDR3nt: TGTGCCAGCAGCCGTGACCCCACAGATACGCAGTATTTT; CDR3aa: CASSRDPTDTQYF
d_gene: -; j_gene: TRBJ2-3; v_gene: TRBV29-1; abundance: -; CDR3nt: TGCAGCGTGATGGGACACCAAGCCCTCAGCACAGATACGCAGTATTTT; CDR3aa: CSVMGHQALSTDTQYF
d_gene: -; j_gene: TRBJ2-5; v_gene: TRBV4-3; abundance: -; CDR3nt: TGCGCCAGCAGCCAAGATCAGGCGACCCCAGCCCAGTACTTC; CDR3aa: CASSQDQATPAQYF
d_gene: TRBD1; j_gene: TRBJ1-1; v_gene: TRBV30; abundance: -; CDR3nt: TGTGCCTGGGCGCCCTCTCCGGGACAGGGAAAAGCTTTCTTT; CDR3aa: CAWAPSPGQGKAFF
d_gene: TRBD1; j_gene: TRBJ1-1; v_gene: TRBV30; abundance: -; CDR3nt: TGTGCCTGGAGTAGACAGGGTGGAACTGAAGCTTTCTTT; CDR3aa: CAWSRQGGTEAFF
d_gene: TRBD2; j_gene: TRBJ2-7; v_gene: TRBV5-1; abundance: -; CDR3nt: TGCGCCAGCGCGCGGTCTAGCGGGGAACAAGAGCAGTACTTC; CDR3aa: CASARSSGEQEQYF
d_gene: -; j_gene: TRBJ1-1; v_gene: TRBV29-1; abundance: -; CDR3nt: TGCAGCGCCTTTAGTGGGGGCTCGGTGAACACTGAAGCTTTCTTT; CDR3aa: CSAFSGGSVNTEAFF
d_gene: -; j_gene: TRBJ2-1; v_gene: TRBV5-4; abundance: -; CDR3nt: TGTGCCAGCAGCTTGGTTACTGGCAATGAGCAGTTCTTC; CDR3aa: CASSLVTGNEQFF
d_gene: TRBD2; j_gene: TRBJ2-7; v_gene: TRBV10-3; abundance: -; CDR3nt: TGTGCCATCAGTGATGCCGGGGGGGCCTACGAGCAGTACTTC; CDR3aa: CAISDAGGAYEQYF
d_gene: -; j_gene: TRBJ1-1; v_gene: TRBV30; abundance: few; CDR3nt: TGTGCCTGGATGAGACAGCAGAACACTGAAGCTTTCTTT; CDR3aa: CAWMRQQNTEAFF
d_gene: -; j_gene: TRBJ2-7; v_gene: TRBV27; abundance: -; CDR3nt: TGTGCCAGCAGTTACGGACAGTACTACGAGCAGTACTTC; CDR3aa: CASSYGQYYEQYF
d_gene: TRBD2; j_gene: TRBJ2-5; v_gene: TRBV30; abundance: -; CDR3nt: TGTGCCACCTCTGGAAGCGGGGGTCAAGAGACCCAGTACTTC; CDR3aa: CATSGSGGQETQYF
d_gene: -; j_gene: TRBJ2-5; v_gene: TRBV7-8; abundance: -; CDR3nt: TGTGCCAGCAGCACCCGGGACACCCGGAGGGAGACCCAGTACTTC; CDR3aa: CASSTRDTRRETQYF
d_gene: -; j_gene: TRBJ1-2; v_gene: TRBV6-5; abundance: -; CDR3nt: TGTGCCAGCAGTTACTCTTTGGGGATAGGCTACACCTTC; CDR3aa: CASSYSLGIGYTF
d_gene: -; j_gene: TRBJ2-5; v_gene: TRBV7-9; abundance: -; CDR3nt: TGTGCCAGCAGCTTAGCCCTAGCGAGAGAGACCCAGTACTTC; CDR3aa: CASSLALARETQYF
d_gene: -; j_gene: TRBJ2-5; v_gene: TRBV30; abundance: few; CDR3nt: TGTGCCTGGACTCGGACGTACCAAGAGACCCAGTACTTC; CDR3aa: CAWTRTYQETQYF
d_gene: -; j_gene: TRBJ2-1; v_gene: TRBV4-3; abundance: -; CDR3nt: TGCGCCAGCAGCTCCCCAGGGGAAAGGGGCGATGAGCAGTTCTTC; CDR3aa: CASSSPGERGDEQFF
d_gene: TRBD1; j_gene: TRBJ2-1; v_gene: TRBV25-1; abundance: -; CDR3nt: TGTGCCAGCAGTGTATCCGGGACAGGCCTCAATGAGCAGTTCTTC; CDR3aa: CASSVSGTGLNEQFF
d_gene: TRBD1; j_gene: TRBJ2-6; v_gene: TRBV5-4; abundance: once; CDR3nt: TGTGCCAGCAGCTCATCGTCCGGGACAGGGCTCTCTGGGGCCAACGTCCTGACTTTC; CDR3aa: CASSSSSGTGLSGANVLTF
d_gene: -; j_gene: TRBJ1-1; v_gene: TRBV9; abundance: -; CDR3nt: TGTGCCAGCAGGGGAGACCGGGCTGAAGCTTTCTTT; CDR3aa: CASRGDRAEAFF
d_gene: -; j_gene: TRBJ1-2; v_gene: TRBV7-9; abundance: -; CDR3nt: TGTGCCAGCGGGGCTAACTATGGCTACACCTTC; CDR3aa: CASGANYGYTF
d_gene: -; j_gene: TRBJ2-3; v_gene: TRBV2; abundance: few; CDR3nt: TGTGCCAGCAGTGAAGCTCCGATTTGGGACACAGATACGCAGTATTTT; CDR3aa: CASSEAPIWDTDTQYF
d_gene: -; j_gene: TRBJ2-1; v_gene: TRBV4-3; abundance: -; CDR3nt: TGCGCCAGCAGCCCTGCGCACCAGCGGGAGCAGTTCTTC; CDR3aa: CASSPAHQREQFF
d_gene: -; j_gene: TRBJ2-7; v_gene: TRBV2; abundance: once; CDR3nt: TGTGCCAGCAGTGAGTCTGGGTTTGGGTCCTACGAGCAGTACTTC; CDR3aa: CASSESGFGSYEQYF
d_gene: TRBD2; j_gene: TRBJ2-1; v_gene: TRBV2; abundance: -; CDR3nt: TGTGCCACCGCGTCGGGGGGTAATAATGAGCAGTTCTTC; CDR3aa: CATASGGNNEQFF
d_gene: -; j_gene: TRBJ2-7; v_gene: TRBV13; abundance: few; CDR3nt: TGTGCCAGCAGCTTTACCGACAGATCCTACGAGCAGTACTTC; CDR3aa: CASSFTDRSYEQYF
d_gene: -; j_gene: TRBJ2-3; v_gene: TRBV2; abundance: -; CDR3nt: TGTGCCAGCAGTCCTATCACCAGCACAGATACGCAGTATTTT; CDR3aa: CASSPITSTDTQYF
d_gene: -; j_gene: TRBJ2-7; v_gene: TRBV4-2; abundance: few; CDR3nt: TGTGCCAGCAGCCAGAAAGGGGCGGGTCCAGACGAGCAGTACTTC; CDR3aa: CASSQKGAGPDEQYF
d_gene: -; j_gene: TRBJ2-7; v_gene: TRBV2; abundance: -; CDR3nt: TGTGCCAGCCAGGATCGCGTCCACGAGCAGTACTTC; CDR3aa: CASQDRVHEQYF
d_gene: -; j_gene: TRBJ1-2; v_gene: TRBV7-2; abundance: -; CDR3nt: TGTGCCAGCAGCTTAGCTTCTGGGACGGCTAACTATGGCTACACCTTC; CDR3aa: CASSLASGTANYGYTF
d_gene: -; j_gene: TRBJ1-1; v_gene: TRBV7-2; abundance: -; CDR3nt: TGTGCCAGCAGCCCTACCCGAGGTCCTATGGGGACTGAAGCTTTCTTT; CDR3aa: CASSPTRGPMGTEAFF
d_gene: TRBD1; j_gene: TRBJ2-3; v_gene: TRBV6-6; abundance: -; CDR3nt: TGTGCCAGCAGACAGGGGGCGGGAGATACGCAGTATTTT; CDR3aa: CASRQGAGDTQYF
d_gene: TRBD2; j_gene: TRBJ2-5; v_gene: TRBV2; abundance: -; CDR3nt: TGTGCCAGCAGTGCAAGCGGGGGGGCCGGTGAGACCCAGTACTTC; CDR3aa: CASSASGGAGETQYF
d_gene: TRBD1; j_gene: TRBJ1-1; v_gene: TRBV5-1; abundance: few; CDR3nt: TGCGCCAGCAGTCTCGGGACAGCGGGTGGTTGGACTGAAGCTTTCTTT; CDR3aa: CASSLGTAGGWTEAFF
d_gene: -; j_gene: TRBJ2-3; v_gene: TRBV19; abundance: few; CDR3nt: TGTGCCAGTAGTGCTAGTCCAGATACGCAGTATTTT; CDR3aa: CASSASPDTQYF
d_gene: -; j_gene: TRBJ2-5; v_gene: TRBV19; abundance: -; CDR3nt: TGTGCCAGTAGTATAAGGGGGCAAGAGACCCAGTACTTC; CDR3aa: CASSIRGQETQYF
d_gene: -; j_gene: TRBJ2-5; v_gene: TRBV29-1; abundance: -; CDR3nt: TGCAGCCTTCACGGAGATAACCAAGAGACCCAGTACTTC; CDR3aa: CSLHGDNQETQYF
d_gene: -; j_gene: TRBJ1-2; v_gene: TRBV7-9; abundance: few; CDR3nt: TGTGCCAGCAGCTTAAAGAGTGGCTACACCTTC; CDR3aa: CASSLKSGYTF
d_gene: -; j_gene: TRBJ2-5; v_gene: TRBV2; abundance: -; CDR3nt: TGTGCCAGCAGTGTCGGCCTACACTCGAGGGAGACCCAGTACTTC; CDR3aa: CASSVGLHSRETQYF
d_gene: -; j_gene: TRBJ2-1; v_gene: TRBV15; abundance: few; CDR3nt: TGTGCCACCGGGACCTCCTACAATGAGCAGTTCTTC; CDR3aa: CATGTSYNEQFF
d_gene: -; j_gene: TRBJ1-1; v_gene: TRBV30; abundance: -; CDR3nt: TGTGCCTGGAGGGACGGATTCAACACTGAAGCTTTCTTT; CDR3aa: CAWRDGFNTEAFF
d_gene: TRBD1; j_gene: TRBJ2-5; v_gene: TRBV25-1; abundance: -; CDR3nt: TGTGCCAGCAGTCCACCGGGACAGGGGTTAGAGACCCAGTACTTC; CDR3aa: CASSPPGQGLETQYF
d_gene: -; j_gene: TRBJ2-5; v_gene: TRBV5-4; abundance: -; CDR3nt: TGTGCCAGCAGATCAGACAGAGATCTGTACCAAGAGACCCAGTACTTC; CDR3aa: CASRSDRDLYQETQYF
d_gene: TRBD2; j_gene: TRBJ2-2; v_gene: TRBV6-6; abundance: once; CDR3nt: TGTGCCAGCTCCACTAGCGGGGGGGCCCTTATCGGGGAGCTGTTTTTT; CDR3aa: CASSTSGGALIGELFF